This T cell receptor (beta chain) was retrieved from a study of cytomegalovirus exposure and HLA in healthy donors. Across the study: Counted in an early data release were roughly 81 million unique TCRs from HLA-typed donors.

V gave up 4 bases and J gave up 4 bases; unmatched junction bases: 0. Germline V gene sequence: CDR1 SEHNR, CDR2 FQNEAQ (reference sequence). The CDR3 consists of 12 residues. The PCR used 60 Vbeta and 13 Jbeta primers. In the authors' workflow: Later, some 75 million unique TCR beta chains were counted in an analysis, and about 10 million of them were shared. Sequencing was performed with immunoSEQ multiplex PCR; in TCRdb, only in-frame clones are kept and a portion is missing. The V and J calls and the clone size are those of that table, but D and trimming were determined from the DNA. The specimen's table records roughly 220,000 clones.

V gene TRBV7-9 combines with J gene TRBJ2-5; 7 nucleotides line up with TRBD1. Sequencing was carried out using PBMCs. This receptor was identified in a girl aged 2-10 years in good health and CMV-seropositive. For the CDR3, the DNA is TGTGCCAGCAGCTCAGGGGGAGAGACCCAGTACTTC. Amino acid sequence: CASSSGGETQYF.